This T cell receptor (beta chain) originates from a study of cytomegalovirus exposure and HLA in healthy donors. Notes on the study in general: Later analysis suggested links between common viral pathogens and several top significant clusters. Reports indicate that TCR beta sequences accurately predicted the HLA-A and HLA-B alleles of most subjects. A previous analysis found most TCR beta V segments productive roughly 87% or roughly 30% of the time.

CDR1 is LNHDA and CDR2 is SQIVND in the germline V gene (reference sequence). V was cut by 4 bases and J by 9 bases, with 10 bases left in between. The CDR3 is 12 residues long. Use of 60 Vbeta and 13 Jbeta primers characterized the PCR. Measured with immunoSEQ multiplex PCR; TCRdb has only the in-frame clones, and not every one. The data contain approximately 88,000 clones, roughly 80% of them singletons. As for this clone: Its specificity is unknown.

The sequence came from a man aged 50 or older in good health and CMV-seropositive. The chain couples TRBV19 to TRBJ2-1, with D maybe TRBD1 (6 bases). Sequenced material: PBMCs. The CDR3 DNA reads TGTGCCAGTAGTAGGGGGCTGGGTGAGCAGTTCTTC. Its protein is CASSRGLGEQFF. Full variable domain (rest looked up from reference TRBV19 and TRBJ2-1): DGGITQSPKYLFRKEGQNVTLSCEQNLNHDAMYWYRQDPGQGLRLIYYSQIVNDFQKGDIAEGYSVSREKKESFPLTVTSAQKNPTAFYLCASSRGLGEQFFGPGTRLTVL.